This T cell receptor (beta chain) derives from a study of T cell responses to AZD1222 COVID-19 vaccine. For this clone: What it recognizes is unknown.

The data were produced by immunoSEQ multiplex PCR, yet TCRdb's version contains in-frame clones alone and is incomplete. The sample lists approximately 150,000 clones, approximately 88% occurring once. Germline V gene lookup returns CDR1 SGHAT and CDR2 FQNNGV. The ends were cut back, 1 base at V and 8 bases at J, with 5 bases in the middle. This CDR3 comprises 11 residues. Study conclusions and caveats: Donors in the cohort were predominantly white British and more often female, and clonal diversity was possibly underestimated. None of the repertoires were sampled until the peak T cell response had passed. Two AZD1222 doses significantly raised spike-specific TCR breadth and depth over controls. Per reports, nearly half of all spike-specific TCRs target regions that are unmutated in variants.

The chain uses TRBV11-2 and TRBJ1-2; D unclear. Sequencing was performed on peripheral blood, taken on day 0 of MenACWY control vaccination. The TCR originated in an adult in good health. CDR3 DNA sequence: TGTGCCAGCAGCTTAGGGGCAGGCTACACCTTC. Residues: CASSLGAGYTF.